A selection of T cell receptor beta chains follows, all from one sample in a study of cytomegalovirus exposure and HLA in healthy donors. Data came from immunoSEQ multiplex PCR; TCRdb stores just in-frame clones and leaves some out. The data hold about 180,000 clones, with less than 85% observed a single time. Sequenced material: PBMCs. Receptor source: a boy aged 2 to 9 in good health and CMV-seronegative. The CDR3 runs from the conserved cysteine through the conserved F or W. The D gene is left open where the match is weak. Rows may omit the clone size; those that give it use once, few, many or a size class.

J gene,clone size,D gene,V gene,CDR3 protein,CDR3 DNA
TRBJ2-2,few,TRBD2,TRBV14,CASSLPGQRELNTGELFF,TGTGCCAGCAGCCTTCCAGGGCAGCGGGAGTTAAACACCGGGGAGCTGTTTTTT
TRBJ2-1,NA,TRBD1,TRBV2,CASSVDRGAHNEQFF,TGTGCCAGCAGTGTGGACAGGGGCGCTCACAATGAGCAGTTCTTC
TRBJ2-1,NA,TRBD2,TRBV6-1,CASLSGGSLNEQFF,TGTGCCAGCCTAAGCGGGGGGTCCCTCAATGAGCAGTTCTTC
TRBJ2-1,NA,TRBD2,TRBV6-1,CASRTSGRAAGEQFF,TGTGCCAGTCGGACTAGCGGGAGGGCGGCTGGTGAGCAGTTCTTC
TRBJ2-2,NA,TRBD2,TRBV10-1,CASSPGPWVLAGANTGELFF,TGCGCCAGCAGTCCGGGGCCTTGGGTTTTAGCGGGAGCGAACACCGGGGAGCTGTTTTTT
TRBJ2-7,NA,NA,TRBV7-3,CASSLEVKQGSYEQYF,TGTGCCAGCAGCTTAGAAGTCAAACAGGGAAGCTACGAGCAGTACTTC
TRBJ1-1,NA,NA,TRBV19,CASSRKTGTEAFF,TGTGCCAGTAGTAGGAAAACGGGTACTGAAGCTTTCTTT
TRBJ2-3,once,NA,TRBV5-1,CASSPRVGGTDTQYF,TGCGCCAGCAGCCCCCGTGTAGGGGGCACAGATACGCAGTATTTT
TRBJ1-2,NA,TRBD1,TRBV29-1,CSVETGTGADGYTF,TGCAGCGTTGAAACCGGGACAGGGGCTGATGGCTACACCTTC
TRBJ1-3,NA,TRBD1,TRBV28,CASSLRQGAAGNTIYF,TGTGCCAGCAGTTTGCGACAGGGGGCAGCCGGAAACACCATATATTTT
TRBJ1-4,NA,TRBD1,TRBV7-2,CASSLDRANEKLFF,TGTGCCAGCAGCCTCGACAGGGCCAATGAAAAACTGTTTTTT
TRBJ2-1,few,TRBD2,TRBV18,CASSPGLAGGNNEQFF,TGTGCCAGCTCACCAGGACTAGCGGGAGGGAACAATGAGCAGTTCTTC
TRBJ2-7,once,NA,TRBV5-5,CASSLDPGYDEQYF,TGTGCCAGCAGCTTGGACCCGGGTTACGACGAGCAGTACTTC
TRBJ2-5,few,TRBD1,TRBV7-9,CASSLGPGQQETQYF,TGTGCCAGCAGCTTAGGGCCGGGACAGCAAGAGACCCAGTACTTC
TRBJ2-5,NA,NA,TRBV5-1,CASSPQAQGETQYF,TGCGCCAGCAGCCCCCAGGCGCAGGGAGAGACCCAGTACTTC